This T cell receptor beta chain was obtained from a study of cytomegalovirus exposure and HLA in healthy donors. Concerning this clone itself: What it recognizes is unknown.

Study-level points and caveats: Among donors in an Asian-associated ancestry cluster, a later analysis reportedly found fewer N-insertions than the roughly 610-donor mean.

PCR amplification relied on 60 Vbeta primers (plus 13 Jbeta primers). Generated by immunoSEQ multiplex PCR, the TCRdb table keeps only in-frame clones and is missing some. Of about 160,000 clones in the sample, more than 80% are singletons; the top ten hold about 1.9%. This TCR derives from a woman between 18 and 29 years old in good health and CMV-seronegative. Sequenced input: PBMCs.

The CDR3 is CASSRDSSNYEQYF. In nucleotides, the CDR3 is TGTGCCAGCAGTCGGGACAGCTCCAACTACGAGCAGTACTTC. The chain carries TRBV2 and TRBJ2-7; 7 bases line up with TRBD1. V gave up 5 bases and J gave up 3 bases; unmatched junction bases: 7. The CDR3 has 14 residues. CDR1 is SNHLY, CDR2 FYNNEI, per germline.